The entry below gives a single T cell receptor beta chain sequence along with its context. Its antigen is unidentified. This entry belongs to a study of identical twins. Study results and caveats: Sequences that were beta out-of-frame showed weaker excess twin sharing.

The trim removed 0 bases at V and 5 bases at J, leaving 5 bases unmatched. This CDR3 is 15 amino acids long. Looked up from germline, CDR1 is MGHDK and CDR2 is SYGVNS. TCRdb redid the calling of the 5' RACE reads with MiXCR, one entry per CDR3 protein. This table holds more than 1.5 million distinct CDR3 sequences, under 35% found once. The receptor was isolated from a newborn girl in good health. The rearrangement joins TRBV25-1 to TRBJ1-1, with TRBD1 matching 8 bases. Sequencing input: cord blood. For the CDR3, the DNA is TGTGCCAGCAGTGAATATCCAGGGGGCGGAACTGAAGCTTTCTTT. This gives the protein CASSEYPGGGTEAFF.